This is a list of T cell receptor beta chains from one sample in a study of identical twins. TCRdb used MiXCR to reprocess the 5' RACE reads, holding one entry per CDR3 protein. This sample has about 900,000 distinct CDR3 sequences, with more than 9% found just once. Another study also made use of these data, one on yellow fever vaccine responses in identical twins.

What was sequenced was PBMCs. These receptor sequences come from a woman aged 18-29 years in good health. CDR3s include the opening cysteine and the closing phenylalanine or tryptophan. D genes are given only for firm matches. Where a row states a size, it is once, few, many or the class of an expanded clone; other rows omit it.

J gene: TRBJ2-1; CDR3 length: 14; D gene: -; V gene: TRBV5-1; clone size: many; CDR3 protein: CASSLEQGGNEQFF; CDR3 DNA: TGCGCCAGCAGCTTGGAACAGGGTGGAAATGAGCAGTTCTTC
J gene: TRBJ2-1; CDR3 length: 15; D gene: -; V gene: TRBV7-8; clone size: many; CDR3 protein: CASSSRHNTYNEQFF; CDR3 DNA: TGTGCCAGCAGCTCACGCCATAACACCTACAATGAGCAGTTCTTC
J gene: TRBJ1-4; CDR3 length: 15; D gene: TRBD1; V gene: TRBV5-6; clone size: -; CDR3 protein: CASSLWTGFGEKLFF; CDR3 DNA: TGTGCCAGCAGCTTGTGGACAGGGTTTGGTGAAAAACTGTTTTTT
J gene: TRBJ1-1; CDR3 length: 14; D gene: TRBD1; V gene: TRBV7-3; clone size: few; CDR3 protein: CASSMDRINTEAFF; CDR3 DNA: TGTGCCAGCAGCATGGACAGGATAAACACTGAAGCTTTCTTT
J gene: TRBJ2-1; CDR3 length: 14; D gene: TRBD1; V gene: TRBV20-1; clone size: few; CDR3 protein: CSASEKGQGGEQFF; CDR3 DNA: TGCAGTGCTAGTGAGAAGGGACAGGGAGGTGAGCAGTTCTTC
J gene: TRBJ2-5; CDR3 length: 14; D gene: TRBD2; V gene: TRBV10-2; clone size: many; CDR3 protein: CASSEQTSLETQYF; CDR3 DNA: TGCGCCAGCAGTGAGCAGACTAGCTTGGAGACCCAGTACTTC
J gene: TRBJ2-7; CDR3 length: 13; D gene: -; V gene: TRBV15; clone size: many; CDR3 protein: CATRDSGAYEQYF; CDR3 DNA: TGTGCCACCAGGGATAGCGGAGCCTACGAGCAGTACTTC
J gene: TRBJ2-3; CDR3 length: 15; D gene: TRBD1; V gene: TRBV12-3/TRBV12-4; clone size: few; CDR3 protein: CASSARQGNTDTQYF; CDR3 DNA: TGTGCCAGCAGTGCTAGACAGGGGAACACAGATACGCAGTATTTT
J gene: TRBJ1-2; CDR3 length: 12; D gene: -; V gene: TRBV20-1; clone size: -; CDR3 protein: CSARSFDYGYTF; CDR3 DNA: TGCAGTGCTAGAAGCTTTGACTATGGCTACACCTTC
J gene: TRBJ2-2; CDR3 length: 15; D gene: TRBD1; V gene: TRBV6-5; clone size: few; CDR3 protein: CASSYQDRVTGELFF; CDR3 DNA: TGTGCCAGCAGTTACCAGGACAGGGTAACCGGGGAGCTGTTTTTT
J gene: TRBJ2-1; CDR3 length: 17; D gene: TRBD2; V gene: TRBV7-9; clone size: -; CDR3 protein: CASSFPLAGTTYNEQFF; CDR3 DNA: TGTGCCAGCAGCTTTCCCCTAGCGGGAACCACCTACAATGAGCAGTTCTTC
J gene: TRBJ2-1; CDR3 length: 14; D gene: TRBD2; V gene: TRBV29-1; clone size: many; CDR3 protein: CSVPGLATYNEQFF; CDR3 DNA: TGCAGCGTTCCGGGACTAGCAACCTACAATGAGCAGTTCTTC
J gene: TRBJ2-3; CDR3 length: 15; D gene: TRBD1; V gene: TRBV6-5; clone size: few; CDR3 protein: CASSSGTGVSDTQYF; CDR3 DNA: TGTGCCAGCAGTTCCGGGACAGGGGTTTCAGATACGCAGTATTTT
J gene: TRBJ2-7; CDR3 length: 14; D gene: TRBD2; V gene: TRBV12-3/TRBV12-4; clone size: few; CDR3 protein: CASSRTSPTYEQYF; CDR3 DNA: TGTGCCAGCAGTAGGACTAGTCCTACCTACGAGCAGTACTTC
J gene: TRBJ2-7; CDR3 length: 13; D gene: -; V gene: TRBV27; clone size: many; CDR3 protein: CASSPRTAYEQYF; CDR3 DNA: TGTGCCAGCAGCCCCCGCACGGCCTACGAGCAGTACTTC
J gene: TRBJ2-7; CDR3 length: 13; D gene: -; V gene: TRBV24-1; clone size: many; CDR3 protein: CATSDGLRYEQYF; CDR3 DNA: TGTGCCACCAGTGATGGGCTCCGCTACGAGCAGTACTTC
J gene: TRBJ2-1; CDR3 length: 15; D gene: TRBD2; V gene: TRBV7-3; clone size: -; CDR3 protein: CASSSRLADYNEQFF; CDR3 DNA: TGTGCCAGCAGCTCCCGACTAGCGGACTACAATGAGCAGTTCTTC
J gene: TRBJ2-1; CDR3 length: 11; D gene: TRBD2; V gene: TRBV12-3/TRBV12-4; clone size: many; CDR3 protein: CASSPGTSLFF; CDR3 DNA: TGTGCCAGCAGTCCCGGGACTAGCCTGTTCTTC
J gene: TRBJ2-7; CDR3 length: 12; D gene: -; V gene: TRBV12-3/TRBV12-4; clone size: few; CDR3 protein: CASSFRGVEQYF; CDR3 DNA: TGTGCCAGCAGTTTTAGGGGGGTCGAGCAGTACTTC
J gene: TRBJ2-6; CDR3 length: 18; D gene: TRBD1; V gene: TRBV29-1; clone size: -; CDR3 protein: CSVEEDWGTASGANVLTF; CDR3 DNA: TGCAGCGTTGAAGAAGATTGGGGGACAGCCTCTGGGGCCAACGTCCTGACTTTC
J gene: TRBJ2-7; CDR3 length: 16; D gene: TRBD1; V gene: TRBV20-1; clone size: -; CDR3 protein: CSARDMLQGALSEQYF; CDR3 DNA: TGCAGTGCTAGAGATATGCTACAGGGGGCGTTGAGCGAGCAGTACTTC
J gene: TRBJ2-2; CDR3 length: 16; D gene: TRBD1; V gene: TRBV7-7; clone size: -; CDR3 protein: CASSFSIQGVTGELFF; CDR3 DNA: TGTGCCAGCAGCTTCAGTATTCAGGGGGTGACCGGGGAGCTGTTTTTT
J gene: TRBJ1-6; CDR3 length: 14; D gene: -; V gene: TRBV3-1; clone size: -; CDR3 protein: CASSHPQDNSPLHF; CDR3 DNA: TGTGCCAGCAGCCACCCTCAAGATAATTCACCCCTCCACTTT
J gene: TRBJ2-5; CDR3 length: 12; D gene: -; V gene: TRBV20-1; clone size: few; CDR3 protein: CSAQDRQETQYF; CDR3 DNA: TGCAGTGCTCAAGACAGACAAGAGACCCAGTACTTC
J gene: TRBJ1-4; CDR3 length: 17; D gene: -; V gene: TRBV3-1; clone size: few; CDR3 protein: CASSQVGLGGGNEKLFF; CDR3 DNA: TGTGCCAGCAGCCAAGTCGGTCTGGGAGGGGGAAATGAAAAACTGTTTTTT
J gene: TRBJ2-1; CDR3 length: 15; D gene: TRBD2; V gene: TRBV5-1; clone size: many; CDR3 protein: CASSLGGRAVDEQFF; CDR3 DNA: TGCGCCAGCAGCTTGGGCGGGAGGGCCGTAGATGAGCAGTTCTTC
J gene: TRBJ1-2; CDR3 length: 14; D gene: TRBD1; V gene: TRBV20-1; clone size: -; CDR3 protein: CSARDTDRVEGYTF; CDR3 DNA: TGCAGTGCTAGAGACACAGACAGGGTGGAAGGCTACACCTTC
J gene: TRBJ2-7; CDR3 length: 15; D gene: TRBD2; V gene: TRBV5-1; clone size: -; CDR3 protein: CASSSGTSGAYEQYF; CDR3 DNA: TGCGCCAGCAGCTCAGGGACTAGCGGGGCCTACGAGCAGTACTTC
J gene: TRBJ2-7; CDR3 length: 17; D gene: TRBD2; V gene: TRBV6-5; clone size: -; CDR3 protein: CASSYGTSGRAGYEQYF; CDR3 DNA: TGTGCCAGCAGTTACGGGACTAGCGGGAGGGCCGGGTACGAGCAGTACTTC
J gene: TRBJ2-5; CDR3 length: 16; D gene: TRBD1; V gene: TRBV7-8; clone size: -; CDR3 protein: CASSWGTGVYQETQYF; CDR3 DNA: TGTGCCAGCAGCTGGGGGACAGGAGTGTACCAAGAGACCCAGTACTTC
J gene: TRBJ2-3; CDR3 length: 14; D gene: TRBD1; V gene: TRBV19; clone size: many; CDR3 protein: CASKAGGETDTQYF; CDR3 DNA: TGTGCCAGTAAAGCAGGGGGCGAGACAGATACGCAGTATTTT
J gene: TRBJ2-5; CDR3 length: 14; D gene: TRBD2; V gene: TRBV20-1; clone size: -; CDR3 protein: CSAGSGGAGETQYF; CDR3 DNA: TGCAGTGCAGGAAGCGGGGGGGCCGGAGAGACCCAGTACTTC
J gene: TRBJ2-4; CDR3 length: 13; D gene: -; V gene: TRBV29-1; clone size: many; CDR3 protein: CSVLQGRKNIQYF; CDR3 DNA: TGCAGCGTCTTACAGGGAAGGAAGAACATTCAGTACTTC
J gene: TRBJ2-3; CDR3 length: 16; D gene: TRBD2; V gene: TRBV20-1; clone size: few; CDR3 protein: CSASPSGGAGTDTQYF; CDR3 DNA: TGCAGTGCTAGTCCTAGCGGGGGGGCCGGGACAGATACGCAGTATTTT
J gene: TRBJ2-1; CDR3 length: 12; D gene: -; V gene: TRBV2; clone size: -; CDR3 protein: CASNDRIDEQFF; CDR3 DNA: TGTGCCAGCAACGACAGGATAGATGAGCAGTTCTTC
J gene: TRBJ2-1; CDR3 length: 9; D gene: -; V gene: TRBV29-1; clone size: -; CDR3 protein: CSAGLSQFF; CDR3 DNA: TGCAGCGCAGGGTTGTCACAGTTCTTC
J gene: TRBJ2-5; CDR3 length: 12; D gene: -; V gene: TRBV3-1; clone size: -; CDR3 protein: CASSQDHLALGF; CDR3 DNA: TGTGCCAGCAGCCAAGATCATTTGGCTTTGGGGTTC
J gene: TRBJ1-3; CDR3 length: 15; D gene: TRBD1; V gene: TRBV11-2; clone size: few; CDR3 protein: CASSFLTGTGNTIYF; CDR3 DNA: TGTGCCAGCAGCTTTCTGACAGGGACTGGAAACACCATATATTTT
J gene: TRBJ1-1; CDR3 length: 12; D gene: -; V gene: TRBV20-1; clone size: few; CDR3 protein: CRVVDGNTEAFF; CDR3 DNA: TGCAGAGTTGTGGACGGGAACACTGAAGCTTTCTTT
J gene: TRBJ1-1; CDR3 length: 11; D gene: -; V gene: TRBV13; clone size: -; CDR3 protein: CATGGGTEAFF; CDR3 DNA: TGTGCCACCGGGGGGGGGACTGAAGCTTTCTTT
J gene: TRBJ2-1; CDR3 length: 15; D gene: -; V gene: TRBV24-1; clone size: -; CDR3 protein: CATSERGTPDNEQFF; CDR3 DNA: TGTGCCACCAGTGAGCGCGGGACACCTGACAATGAGCAGTTCTTC
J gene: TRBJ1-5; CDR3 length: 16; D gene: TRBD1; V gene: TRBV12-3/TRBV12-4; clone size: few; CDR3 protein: CASSLLDRGQGQPQHF; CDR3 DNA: TGTGCCAGCAGTTTATTGGACAGGGGCCAGGGACAGCCCCAGCATTTT
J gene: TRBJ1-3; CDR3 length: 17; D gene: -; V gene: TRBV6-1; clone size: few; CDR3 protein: CASSQTTARLSGNTIYF; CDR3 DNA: TGTGCCAGCAGTCAGACGACGGCTAGGCTCTCTGGAAACACCATATATTTT
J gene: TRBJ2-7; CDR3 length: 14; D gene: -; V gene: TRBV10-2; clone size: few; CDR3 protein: CASVGAATSYEQYF; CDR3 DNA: TGCGCCAGCGTGGGGGCTGCCACGTCCTACGAGCAGTACTTC
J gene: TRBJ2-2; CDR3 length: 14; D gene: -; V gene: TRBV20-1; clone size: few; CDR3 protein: CSARRPLNTGELFF; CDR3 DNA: TGCAGTGCTAGACGCCCGCTTAACACCGGGGAGCTGTTTTTT
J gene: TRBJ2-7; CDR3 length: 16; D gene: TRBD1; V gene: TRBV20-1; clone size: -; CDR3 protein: CSARAVTGGKSYEQYF; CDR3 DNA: TGCAGTGCTAGAGCCGTAACAGGGGGCAAATCGTACGAGCAGTACTTC
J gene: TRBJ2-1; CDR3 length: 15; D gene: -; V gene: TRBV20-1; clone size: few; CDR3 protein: CSASAYGEALNEQFF; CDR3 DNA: TGCAGTGCTAGTGCATATGGGGAGGCATTGAATGAGCAGTTCTTC